This TCR beta chain originates from a study of cytomegalovirus exposure and HLA in healthy donors. Whole-study context: Earlier findings included more than 95 million unique TCR beta sequences obtained from 150 million to 200 million T cells. The Caucasian-associated ancestry cluster contained 81% of the roughly 400 genotyped donors. Overall study findings and caveats: Common viral pathogens (according to a later analysis) appeared linked to several of the most significant clusters.

Germline CDR1 SGHTA, CDR2 FQGNSA. The CDR3 runs 15 residues. V was clipped by 2 bases and J by 3 bases; unmatched bases: 6. Details on this clone: Its specificity is not known.

13 Jbeta primers and 60 Vbeta primers were used for the PCR. This table comes from immunoSEQ multiplex PCR, and its TCRdb copy is limited to in-frame clones, with some not included. Of under 130,000 clones in the sample, 60% to 70% were seen once. This receptor was obtained from a woman aged 45-65 years in good health and CMV-seronegative. Sequences were obtained from PBMCs. The chain carries TRBV7-2 and TRBJ2-7; 8 nucleotides match TRBD2. CDR3 sequence: CASSLLAGAYYEQYF. The CDR3 DNA reads TGTGCCAGCAGCTTACTAGCGGGCGCCTACTACGAGCAGTACTTC.